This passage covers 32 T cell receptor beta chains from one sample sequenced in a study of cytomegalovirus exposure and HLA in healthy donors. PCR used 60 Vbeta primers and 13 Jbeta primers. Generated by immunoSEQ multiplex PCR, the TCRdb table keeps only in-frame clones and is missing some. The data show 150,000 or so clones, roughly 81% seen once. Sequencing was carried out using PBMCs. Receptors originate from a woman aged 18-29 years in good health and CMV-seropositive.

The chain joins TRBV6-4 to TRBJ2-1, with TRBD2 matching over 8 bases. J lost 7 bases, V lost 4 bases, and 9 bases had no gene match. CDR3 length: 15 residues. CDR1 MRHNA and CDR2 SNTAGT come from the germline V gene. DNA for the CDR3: TGTGCCAGCAGTGCTGCGTCGGGGGGGCCTAATGAGCAGTTCTTC. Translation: CASSAASGGPNEQFF.

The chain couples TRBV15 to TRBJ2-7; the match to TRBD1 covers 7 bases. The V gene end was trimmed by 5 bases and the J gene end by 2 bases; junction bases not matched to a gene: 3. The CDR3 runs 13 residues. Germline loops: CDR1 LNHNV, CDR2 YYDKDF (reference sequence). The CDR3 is CATSEGQAYEQYF. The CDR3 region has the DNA TGTGCCACCAGCGAAGGACAGGCCTACGAGCAGTACTTC. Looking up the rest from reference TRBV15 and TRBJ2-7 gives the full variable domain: DAMVIQNPRYQVTQFGKPVTLSCSQTLNHNVMYWYQQKSSQAPKLLFHYYDKDFNNEADTPDNFQSRRPNTSFCFLDIRSPGLGDTAMYLCATSEGQAYEQYFGPGTRLTVT.

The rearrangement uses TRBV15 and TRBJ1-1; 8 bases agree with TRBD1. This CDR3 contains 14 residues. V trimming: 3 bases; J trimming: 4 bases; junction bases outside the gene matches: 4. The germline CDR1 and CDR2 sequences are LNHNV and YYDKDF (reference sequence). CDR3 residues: CATSREQGVTEAFF. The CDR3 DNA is TGTGCCACCAGCAGGGAACAGGGGGTCACTGAAGCTTTCTTT. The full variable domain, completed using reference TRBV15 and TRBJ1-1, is DAMVIQNPRYQVTQFGKPVTLSCSQTLNHNVMYWYQQKSSQAPKLLFHYYDKDFNNEADTPDNFQSRRPNTSFCFLDIRSPGLGDTAMYLCATSREQGVTEAFFGQGTRLTVV.

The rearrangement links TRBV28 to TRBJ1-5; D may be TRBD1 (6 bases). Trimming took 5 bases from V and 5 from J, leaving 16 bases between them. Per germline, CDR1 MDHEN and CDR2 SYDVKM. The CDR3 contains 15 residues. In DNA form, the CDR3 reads TGTGCCAGCAGTACAGGGTTTCTGAGGGATCAGCCCCAGCATTTT. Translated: CASSTGFLRDQPQHF.

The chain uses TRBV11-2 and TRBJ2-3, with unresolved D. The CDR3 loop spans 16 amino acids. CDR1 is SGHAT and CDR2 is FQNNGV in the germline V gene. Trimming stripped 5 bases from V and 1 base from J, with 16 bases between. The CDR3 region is CASSLPIEKRTDTQYF. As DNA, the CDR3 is TGTGCCAGCAGCCTCCCTATTGAGAAACGCACAGATACGCAGTATTTT.

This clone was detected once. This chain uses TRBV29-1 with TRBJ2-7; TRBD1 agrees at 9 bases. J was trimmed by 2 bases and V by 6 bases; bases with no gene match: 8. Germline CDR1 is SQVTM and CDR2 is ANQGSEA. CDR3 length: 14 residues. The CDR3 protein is CSVTGQGSPYEQYF. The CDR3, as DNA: TGCAGCGTGACGGGACAGGGCTCCCCCTACGAGCAGTACTTC.

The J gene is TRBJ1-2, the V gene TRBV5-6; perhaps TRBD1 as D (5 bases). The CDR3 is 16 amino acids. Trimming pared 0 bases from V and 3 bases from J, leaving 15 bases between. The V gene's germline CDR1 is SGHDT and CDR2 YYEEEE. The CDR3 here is CASSLVGAGLDYGYTF. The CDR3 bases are TGTGCCAGCAGCTTGGTAGGGGCAGGGCTCGACTATGGCTACACCTTC.

The CDR3 bases are TGTGCCAGCAGCGTGGGGTCTGGGGGCTTCACCGGGGAGCTGTTTTTT. As protein: CASSVGSGGFTGELFF. V usage is TRBV9 and J usage is TRBJ2-2; D might be TRBD1 (6 bases). This CDR3 has 16 residues. V was trimmed by 2 bases and J by 4 bases, leaving 15 bases between them. CDR1 is SGDLS and CDR2 is YYNGEE in the germline V gene.

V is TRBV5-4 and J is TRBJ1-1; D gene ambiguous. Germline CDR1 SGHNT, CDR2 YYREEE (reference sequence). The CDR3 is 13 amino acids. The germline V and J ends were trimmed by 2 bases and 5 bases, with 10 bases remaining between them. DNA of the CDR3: TGTGCCAGCAGCTTCCGCGCGGGAACTGAAGCTTTCTTT. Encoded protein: CASSFRAGTEAFF.

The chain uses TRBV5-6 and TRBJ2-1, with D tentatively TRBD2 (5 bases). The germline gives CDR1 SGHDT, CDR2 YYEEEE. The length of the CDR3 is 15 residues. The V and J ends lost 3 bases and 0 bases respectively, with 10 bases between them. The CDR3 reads CASSSDRDSYNEQFF. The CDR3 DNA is TGTGCCAGCAGCTCAGACCGGGACTCCTACAATGAGCAGTTCTTC.

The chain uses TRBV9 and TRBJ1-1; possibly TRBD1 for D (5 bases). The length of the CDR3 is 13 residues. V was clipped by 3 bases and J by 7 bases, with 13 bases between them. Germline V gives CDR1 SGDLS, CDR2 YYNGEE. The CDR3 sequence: CASSGNIDSEAFF. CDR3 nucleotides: TGTGCCAGCAGCGGTAACATCGACAGTGAAGCTTTCTTT.

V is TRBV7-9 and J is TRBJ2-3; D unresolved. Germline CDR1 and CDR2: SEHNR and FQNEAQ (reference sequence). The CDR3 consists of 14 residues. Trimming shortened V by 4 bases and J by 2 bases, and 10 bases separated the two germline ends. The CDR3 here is CASSYSTNTDTQYF. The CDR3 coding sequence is TGTGCCAGCAGCTACTCTACGAACACAGATACGCAGTATTTT.

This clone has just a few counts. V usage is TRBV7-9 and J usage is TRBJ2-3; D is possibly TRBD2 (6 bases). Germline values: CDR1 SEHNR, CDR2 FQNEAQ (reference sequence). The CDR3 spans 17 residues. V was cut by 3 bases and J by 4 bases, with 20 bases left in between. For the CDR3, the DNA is TGTGCCAGCAGCTTCGTGCGGGGACTGGTTGGTTCAGATACGCAGTATTTT. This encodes CASSFVRGLVGSDTQYF.

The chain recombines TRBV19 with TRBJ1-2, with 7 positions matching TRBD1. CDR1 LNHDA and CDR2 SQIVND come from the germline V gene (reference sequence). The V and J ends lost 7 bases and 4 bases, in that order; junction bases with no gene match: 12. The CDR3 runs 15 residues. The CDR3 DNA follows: TGTGCCAGTACCCCCGACAGGGACCGACGCTATGGCTACACCTTC. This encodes CASTPDRDRRYGYTF.

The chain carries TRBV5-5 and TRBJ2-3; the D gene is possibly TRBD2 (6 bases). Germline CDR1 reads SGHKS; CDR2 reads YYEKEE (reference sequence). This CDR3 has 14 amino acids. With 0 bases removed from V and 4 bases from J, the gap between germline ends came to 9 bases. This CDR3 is CASSLGLGSDTQYF. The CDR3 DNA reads TGTGCCAGCAGCTTGGGACTAGGCTCAGATACGCAGTATTTT.

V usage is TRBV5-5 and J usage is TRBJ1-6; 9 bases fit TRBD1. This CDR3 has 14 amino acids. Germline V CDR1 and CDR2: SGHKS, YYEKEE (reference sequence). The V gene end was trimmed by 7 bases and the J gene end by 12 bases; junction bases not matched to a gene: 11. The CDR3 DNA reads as TGTGCCAGCGCAATACAGGGGGCGAGGGGACCCCTCCACTTT. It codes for CASAIQGARGPLHF.

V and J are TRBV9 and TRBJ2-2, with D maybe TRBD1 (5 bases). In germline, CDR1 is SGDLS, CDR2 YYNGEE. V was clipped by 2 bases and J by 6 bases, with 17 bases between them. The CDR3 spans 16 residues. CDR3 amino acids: CASSVRVGIGSGELFF. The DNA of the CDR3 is TGTGCCAGCAGCGTCAGGGTGGGGATAGGGTCCGGGGAGCTGTTTTTT.

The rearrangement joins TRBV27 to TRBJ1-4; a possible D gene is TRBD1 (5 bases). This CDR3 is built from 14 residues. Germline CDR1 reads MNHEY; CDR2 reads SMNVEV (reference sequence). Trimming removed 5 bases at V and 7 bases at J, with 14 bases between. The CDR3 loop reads CASSAGSGAEKLFF. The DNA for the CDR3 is TGTGCCAGCAGTGCGGGCAGCGGGGCTGAAAAACTGTTTTTT.

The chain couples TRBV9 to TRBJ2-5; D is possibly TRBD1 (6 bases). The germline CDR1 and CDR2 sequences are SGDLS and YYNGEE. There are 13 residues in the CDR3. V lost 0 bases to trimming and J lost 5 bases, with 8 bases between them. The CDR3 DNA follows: TGTGCCAGCAGCGTAGAAGGGGGTGAGACCCAGTACTTC. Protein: CASSVEGGETQYF.

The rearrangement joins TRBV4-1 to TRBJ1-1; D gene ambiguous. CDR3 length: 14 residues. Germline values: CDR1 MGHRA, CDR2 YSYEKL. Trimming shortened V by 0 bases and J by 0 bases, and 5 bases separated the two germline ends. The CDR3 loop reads CASSQDSMNTEAFF. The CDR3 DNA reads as TGCGCCAGCAGCCAAGACAGTATGAACACTGAAGCTTTCTTT.

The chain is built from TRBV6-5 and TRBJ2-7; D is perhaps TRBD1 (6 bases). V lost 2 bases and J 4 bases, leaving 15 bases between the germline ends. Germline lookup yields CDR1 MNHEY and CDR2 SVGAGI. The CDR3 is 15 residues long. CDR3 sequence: CASSYAGTTYYEQYF. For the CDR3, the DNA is TGTGCCAGCAGTTACGCCGGGACAACCTATTACGAGCAGTACTTC.

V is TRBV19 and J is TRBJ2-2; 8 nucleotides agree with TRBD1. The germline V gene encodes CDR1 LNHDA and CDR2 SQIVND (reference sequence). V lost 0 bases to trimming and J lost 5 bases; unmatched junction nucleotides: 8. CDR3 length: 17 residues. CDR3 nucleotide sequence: TGTGCCAGTAGTATAGAGGCAGGGGGCTACACTACCGGGGAGCTGTTTTTT. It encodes CASSIEAGGYTTGELFF.

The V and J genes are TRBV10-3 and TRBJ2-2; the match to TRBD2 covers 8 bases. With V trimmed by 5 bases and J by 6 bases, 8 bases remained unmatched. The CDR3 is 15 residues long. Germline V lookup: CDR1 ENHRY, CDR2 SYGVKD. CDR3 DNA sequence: TGTGCCATCAGTACCGGGACTAGTATCCCCGGGGAGCTGTTTTTT. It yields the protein CAISTGTSIPGELFF.

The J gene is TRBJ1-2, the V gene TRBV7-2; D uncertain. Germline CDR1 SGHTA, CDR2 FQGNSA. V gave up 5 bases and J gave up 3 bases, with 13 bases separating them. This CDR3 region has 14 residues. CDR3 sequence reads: CASSEGLTDYGYTF. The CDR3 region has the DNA TGTGCCAGCAGCGAGGGCCTTACCGACTATGGCTACACCTTC.

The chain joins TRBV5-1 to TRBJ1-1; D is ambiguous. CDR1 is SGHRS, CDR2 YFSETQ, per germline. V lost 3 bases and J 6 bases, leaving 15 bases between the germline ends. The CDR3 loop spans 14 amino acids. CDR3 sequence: CASSSGGGGSEAFF. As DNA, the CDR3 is TGCGCCAGCAGCTCTGGAGGCGGTGGCTCTGAAGCTTTCTTT.

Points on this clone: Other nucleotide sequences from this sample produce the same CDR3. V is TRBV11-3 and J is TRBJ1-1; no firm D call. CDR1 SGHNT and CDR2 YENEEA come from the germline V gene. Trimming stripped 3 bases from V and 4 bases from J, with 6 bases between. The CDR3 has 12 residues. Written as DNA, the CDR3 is TGTGCCAGCAGCTTTAGTGGCACTGAAGCTTTCTTT. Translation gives CASSFSGTEAFF.

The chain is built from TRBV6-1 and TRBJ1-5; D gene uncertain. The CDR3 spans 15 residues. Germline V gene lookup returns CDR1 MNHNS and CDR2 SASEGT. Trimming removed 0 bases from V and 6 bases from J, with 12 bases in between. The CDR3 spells CASSEAGRVGQPQHF. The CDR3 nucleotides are TGTGCCAGCAGTGAAGCGGGGAGGGTGGGTCAGCCCCAGCATTTT.

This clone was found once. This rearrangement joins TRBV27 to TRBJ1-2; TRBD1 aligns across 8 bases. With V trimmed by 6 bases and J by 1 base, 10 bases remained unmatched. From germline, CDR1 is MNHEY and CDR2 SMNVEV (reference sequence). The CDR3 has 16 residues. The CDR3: CASRFTGGRGNYGYTF. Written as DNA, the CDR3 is TGTGCCAGCAGGTTCACAGGGGGAAGGGGTAACTATGGCTACACCTTC.

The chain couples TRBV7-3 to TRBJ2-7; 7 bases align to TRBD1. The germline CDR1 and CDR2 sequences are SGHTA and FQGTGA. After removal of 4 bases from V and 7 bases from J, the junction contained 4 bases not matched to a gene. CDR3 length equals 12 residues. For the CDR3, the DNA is TGTGCCAGCAGCTCCTTGGACAGGGAGCAGTACTTC. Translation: CASSSLDREQYF.

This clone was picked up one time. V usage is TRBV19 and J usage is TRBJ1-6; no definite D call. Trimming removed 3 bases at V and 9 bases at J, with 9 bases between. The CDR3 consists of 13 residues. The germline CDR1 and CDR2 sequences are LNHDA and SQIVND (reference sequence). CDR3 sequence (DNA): TGTGCCAGTAGTATCCAGACTCTTTCACCCCTCCACTTT. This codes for CASSIQTLSPLHF.

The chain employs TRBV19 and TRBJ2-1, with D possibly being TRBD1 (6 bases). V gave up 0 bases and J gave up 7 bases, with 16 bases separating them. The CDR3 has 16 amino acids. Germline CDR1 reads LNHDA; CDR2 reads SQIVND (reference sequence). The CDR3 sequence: CASSIDLQGTWNEQFF. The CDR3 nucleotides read TGTGCCAGTAGTATAGATTTACAAGGGACATGGAATGAGCAGTTCTTC.

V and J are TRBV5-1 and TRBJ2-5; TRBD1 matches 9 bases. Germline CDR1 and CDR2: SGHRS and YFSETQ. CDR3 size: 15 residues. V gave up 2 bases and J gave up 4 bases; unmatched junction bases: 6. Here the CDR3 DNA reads TGCGCCAGCAGCTTACAGGGGGCGATGGTAGAGACCCAGTACTTC. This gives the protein CASSLQGAMVETQYF.